A selection of T cell receptor beta chains follows, all from one sample in a study of Graves' ophthalmopathy and Graves' hyperthyroidism. TCRdb used MiXCR to reprocess the multiplex PCR reads, holding one entry per CDR3 protein. The table records approximately 1.2 million distinct CDR3 sequences, 35% to 40% of them present only once. Sequences were obtained from peripheral blood or thyroid tissue (not recorded which). The receptors stem from an adult man with Graves' hyperthyroidism. CDR3s include the opening cysteine and the closing phenylalanine or tryptophan. Each record gives: clone size, J gene, D gene, V gene, CDR3 protein, CDR3 DNA. The D gene is left open where the match is weak. Expanded clones are given a class, and other clones once, few, many or no size at all.

many | TRBJ2-7 | - | TRBV6-5 | CASSYDYEQYF | TGTGCCAGCAGTTACGACTACGAGCAGTACTTC
- | TRBJ2-7 | TRBD2 | TRBV7-2 | CASSISGTVYEQYF | TGTGCCAGCAGCATAAGCGGGACCGTCTACGAGCAGTACTTC
many | TRBJ2-5 | - | TRBV20-1 | CSAFLATQETQYF | TGCAGTGCTTTTCTAGCGACCCAAGAGACCCAGTACTTC
many | TRBJ2-5 | - | TRBV7-8 | CASNRQLETQYF | TGTGCCAGCAATAGACAGTTGGAGACCCAGTACTTC
- | TRBJ2-2 | - | TRBV2 | CASSEAAGPLTDGELFF | TGTGCCAGCAGTGAAGCGGCGGGCCCCCTGACGGACGGGGAGCTGTTTTTT
- | TRBJ2-7 | TRBD1 | TRBV20-1 | CSARRTGLYEQYF | TGCAGTGCTAGACGGACAGGTCTGTACGAGCAGTACTTC
many | TRBJ1-2 | - | TRBV20-1 | CSAPRPLANYGYTF | TGCAGTGCCCCCAGGCCCTTAGCTAACTATGGCTACACCTTC
few | TRBJ2-1 | - | TRBV12-3/TRBV12-4 | CASSPGGYNEQFF | TGTGCCAGCAGCCCAGGTGGCTACAATGAGCAGTTCTTC
many | TRBJ1-5 | TRBD1 | TRBV10-3 | CAISELGQGVGNQPQHF | TGTGCCATCAGTGAGTTGGGACAGGGGGTTGGCAATCAGCCCCAGCATTTT
- | TRBJ2-7 | - | TRBV7-2 | CASSPIAGGGGYEQYF | TGTGCCAGCAGCCCGATCGCAGGGGGAGGAGGTTACGAGCAGTACTTC
few | TRBJ1-6 | TRBD1 | TRBV6-5 | CASSYGTEDNSPLHF | TGTGCCAGCAGTTACGGGACAGAAGATAATTCACCCCTCCACTTT
few | TRBJ2-7 | - | TRBV6-6 | CASSPRGGNEQYF | TGTGCCAGCAGCCCCAGGGGGGGCAACGAGCAGTACTTC
- | TRBJ2-7 | - | TRBV11-2 | CASSLYPRAGSYEQYF | TGTGCCAGCAGCCTATATCCGAGGGCCGGTTCCTACGAGCAGTACTTC
many | TRBJ2-7 | - | TRBV7-8 | CASSWAQGIGEQYF | TGTGCCAGCAGCTGGGCTCAAGGGATTGGCGAGCAGTACTTC
many | TRBJ1-4 | - | TRBV19 | CASSTTRGEKLFF | TGTGCCAGCAGCACCACCAGAGGGGAAAAACTGTTTTTT
- | TRBJ2-2 | - | TRBV7-8 | CASSYKRADTGELFF | TGTGCCAGCAGCTACAAGCGGGCCGACACCGGGGAGCTGTTTTTT
few | TRBJ2-7 | TRBD2 | TRBV6-6 | CASIRRAGGYEQYF | TGTGCCAGCATCCGAAGGGCGGGGGGCTACGAGCAGTACTTC
- | TRBJ2-7 | TRBD2 | TRBV4-2 | CASRTGLAGGYEQYF | TGTGCCAGCAGAACCGGACTAGCGGGAGGTTACGAGCAGTACTTC
- | TRBJ2-5 | TRBD1 | TRBV29-1 | CSVSGWDRVLGTQYF | TGCAGCGTTTCGGGCTGGGACAGGGTGCTTGGGACCCAGTACTTC
many | TRBJ1-2 | - | TRBV5-4 | CASSPRGLGPGGYTF | TGTGCCAGCAGCCCTCGCGGGCTGGGCCCCGGTGGCTACACCTTC
- | TRBJ2-7 | - | TRBV10-3 | CAISDGGADEQYF | TGTGCCATCAGCGATGGGGGGGCCGACGAGCAGTACTTC